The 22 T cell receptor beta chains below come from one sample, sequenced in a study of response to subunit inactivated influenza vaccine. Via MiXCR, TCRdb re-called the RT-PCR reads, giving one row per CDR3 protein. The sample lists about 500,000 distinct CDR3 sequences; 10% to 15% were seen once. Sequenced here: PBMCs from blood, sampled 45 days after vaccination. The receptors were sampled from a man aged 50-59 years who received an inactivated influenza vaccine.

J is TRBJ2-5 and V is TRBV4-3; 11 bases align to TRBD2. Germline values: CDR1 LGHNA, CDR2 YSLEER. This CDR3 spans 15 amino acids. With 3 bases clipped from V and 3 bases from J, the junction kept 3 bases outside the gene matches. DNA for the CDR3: TGCGCCAGCAGCCATTCGACTAGCGGGGAAGAGACCCAGTACTTC. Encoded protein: CASSHSTSGEETQYF.

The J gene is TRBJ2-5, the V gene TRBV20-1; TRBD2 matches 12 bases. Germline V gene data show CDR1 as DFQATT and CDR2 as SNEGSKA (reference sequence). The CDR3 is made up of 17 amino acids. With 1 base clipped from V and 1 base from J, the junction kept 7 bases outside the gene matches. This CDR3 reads CSARVPPLAGGQETQYF. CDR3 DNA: TGCAGTGCTAGAGTCCCCCCACTAGCGGGGGGCCAAGAGACCCAGTACTTC.

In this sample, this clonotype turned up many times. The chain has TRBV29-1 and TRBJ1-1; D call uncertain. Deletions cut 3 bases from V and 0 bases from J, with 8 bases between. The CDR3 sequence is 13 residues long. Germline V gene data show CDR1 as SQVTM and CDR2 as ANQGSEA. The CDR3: CSVDVQLNTEAFF. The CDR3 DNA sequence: TGCAGCGTTGACGTACAGCTGAACACTGAAGCTTTCTTT.

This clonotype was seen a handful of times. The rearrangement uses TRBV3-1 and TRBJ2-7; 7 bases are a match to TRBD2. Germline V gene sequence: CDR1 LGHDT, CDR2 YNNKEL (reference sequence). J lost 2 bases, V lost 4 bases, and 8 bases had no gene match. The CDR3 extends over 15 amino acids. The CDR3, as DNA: TGTGCCAGCAGCCTCTCCCTACTAGCGACCTACGAGCAGTACTTC. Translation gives CASSLSLLATYEQYF.

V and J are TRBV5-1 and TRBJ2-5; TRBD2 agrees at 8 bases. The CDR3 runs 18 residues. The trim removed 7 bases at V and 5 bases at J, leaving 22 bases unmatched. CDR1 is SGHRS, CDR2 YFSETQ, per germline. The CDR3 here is CASYTGLSGGAFAETQYF. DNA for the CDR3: TGCGCCAGCTACACGGGCCTTTCCGGGGGGGCGTTTGCGGAGACCCAGTACTTC.

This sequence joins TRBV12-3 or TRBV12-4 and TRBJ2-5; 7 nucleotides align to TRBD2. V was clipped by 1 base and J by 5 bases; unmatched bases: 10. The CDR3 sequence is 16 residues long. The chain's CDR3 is CASSLVLGGERETQYF. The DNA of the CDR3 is TGTGCCAGCAGTTTAGTGTTGGGAGGGGAGCGGGAGACCCAGTACTTC.

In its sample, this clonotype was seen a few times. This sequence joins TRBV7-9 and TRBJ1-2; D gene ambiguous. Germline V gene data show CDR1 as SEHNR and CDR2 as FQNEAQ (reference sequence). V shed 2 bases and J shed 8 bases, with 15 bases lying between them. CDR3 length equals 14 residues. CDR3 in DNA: TGTGCCAGCAGCTTACAGACGGACCTTAGGGGCTACACCTTC. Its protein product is CASSLQTDLRGYTF.

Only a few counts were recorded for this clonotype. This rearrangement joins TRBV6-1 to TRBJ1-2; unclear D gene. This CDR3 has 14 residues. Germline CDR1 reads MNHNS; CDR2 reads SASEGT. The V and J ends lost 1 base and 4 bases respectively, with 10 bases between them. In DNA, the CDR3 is TGTGCCAGCAGTGAAGGCTCTAGCGGCTATGGCTACACCTTC. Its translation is CASSEGSSGYGYTF.

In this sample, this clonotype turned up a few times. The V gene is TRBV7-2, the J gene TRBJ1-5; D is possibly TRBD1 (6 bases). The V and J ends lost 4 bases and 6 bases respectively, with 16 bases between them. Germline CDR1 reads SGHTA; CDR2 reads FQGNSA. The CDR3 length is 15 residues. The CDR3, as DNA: TGTGCCAGCAGCTCAGACAGGACCCGGGGTCAGCCCCAGCATTTT. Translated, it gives CASSSDRTRGQPQHF.

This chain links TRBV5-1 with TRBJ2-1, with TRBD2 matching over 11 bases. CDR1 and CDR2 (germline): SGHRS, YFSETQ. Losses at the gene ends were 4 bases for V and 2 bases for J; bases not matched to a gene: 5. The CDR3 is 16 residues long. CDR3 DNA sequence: TGCGCCAGCAGCCTTACTAGCGGGAGAACCTACAATGAGCAGTTCTTC. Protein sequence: CASSLTSGRTYNEQFF.

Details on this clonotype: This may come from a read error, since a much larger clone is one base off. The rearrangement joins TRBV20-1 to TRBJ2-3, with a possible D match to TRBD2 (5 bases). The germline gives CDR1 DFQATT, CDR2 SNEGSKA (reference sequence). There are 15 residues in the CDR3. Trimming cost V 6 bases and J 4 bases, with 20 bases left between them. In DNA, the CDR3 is TGCAGTGCCCTCCGGCTGGAGGCCGGGGCAGATACGCAGTATTTT. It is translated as CSALRLEAGADTQYF.

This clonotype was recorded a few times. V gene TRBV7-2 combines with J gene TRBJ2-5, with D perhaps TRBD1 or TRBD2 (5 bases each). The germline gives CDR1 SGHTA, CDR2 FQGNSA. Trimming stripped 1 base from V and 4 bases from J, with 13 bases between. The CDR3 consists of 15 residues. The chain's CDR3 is CASSLVSVGVETQYF. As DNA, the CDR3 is TGTGCCAGCAGCTTAGTATCGGTGGGGGTAGAGACCCAGTACTTC.

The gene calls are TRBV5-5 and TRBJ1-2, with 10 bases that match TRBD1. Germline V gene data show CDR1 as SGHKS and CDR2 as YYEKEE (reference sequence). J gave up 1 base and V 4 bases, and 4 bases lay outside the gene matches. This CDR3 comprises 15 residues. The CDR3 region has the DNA TGTGCCAGCAGCACGGGACAGGGGAATAACTATGGCTACACCTTC. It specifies CASSTGQGNNYGYTF. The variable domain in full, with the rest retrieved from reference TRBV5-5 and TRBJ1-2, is DAGVTQSPTHLIKTRGQQVTLRCSPISGHKSVSWYQQVLGQGPQFIFQYYEKEERGRGNFPDRFSARQFPNYSSELNVNALLLGDSALYLCASSTGQGNNYGYTFGSGTRLTVV.

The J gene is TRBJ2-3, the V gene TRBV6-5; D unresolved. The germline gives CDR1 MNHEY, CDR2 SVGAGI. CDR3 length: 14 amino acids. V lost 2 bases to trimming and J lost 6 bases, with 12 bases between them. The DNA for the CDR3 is TGTGCCAGCAGTTACCCACATATGCAGGATACGCAGTATTTT. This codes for CASSYPHMQDTQYF.

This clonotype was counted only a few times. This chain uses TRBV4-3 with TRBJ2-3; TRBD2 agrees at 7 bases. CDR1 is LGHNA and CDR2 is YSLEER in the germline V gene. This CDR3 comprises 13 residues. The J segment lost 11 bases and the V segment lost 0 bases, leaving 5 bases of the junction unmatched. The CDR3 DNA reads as TGCGCCAGCAGCCAAGATCCATGGGGGGGGCAGTATTTT. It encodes CASSQDPWGGQYF.

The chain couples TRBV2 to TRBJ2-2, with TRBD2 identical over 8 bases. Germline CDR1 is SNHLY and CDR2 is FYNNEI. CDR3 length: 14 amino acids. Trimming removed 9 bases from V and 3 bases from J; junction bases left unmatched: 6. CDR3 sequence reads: CASIAGGYTGELFF. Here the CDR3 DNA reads TGTGCCAGTATCGCGGGGGGATACACCGGGGAGCTGTTTTTT.

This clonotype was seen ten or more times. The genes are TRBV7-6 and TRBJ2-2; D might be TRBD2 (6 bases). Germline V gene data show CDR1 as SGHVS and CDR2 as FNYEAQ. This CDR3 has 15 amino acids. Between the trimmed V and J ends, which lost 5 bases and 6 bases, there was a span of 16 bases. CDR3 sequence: CASSPQLARSGELFF. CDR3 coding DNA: TGTGCCAGCAGCCCCCAACTAGCCAGGTCCGGGGAGCTGTTTTTT.

Here the CDR3 reads CASSGTRPVQFF. In DNA, the CDR3 is TGCGCCAGCAGCGGGACAAGGCCGGTTCAGTTCTTC. The gene calls are TRBV5-1 and TRBJ2-1; tentative D call: TRBD1 (6 bases). This CDR3 contains 12 residues. Germline V lookup: CDR1 SGHRS, CDR2 YFSETQ. The V end was cut by 4 bases, the J end by 13 bases, with 15 bases between.

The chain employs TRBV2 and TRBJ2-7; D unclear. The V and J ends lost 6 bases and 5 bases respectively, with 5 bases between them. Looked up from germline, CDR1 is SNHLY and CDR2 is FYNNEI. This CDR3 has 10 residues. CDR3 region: CASRTHEQYF. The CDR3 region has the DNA TGTGCCAGCAGAACCCACGAGCAGTACTTC. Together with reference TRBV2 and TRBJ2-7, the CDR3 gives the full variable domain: EPEVTQTPSHQVTQMGQEVILRCVPISNHLYFYWYRQILGQKVEFLVSFYNNEISEKSEIFDDQFSVERPDGSNFTLKIRSTKLEDSAMYFCASRTHEQYFGPGTRLTVT.

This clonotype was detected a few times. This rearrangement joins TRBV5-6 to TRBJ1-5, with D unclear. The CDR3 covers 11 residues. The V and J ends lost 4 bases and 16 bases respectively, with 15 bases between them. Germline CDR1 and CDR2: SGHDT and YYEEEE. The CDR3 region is CASSKAGGSHF. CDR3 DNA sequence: TGTGCCAGCAGCAAAGCGGGTGGTAGCCATTTT. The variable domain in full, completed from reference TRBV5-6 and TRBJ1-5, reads DAGVTQSPTHLIKTRGQQVTLRCSPKSGHDTVSWYQQALGQGPQFIFQYYEEEERQRGNFPDRFSGHQFPNYSSELNVNALLLGDSALYLCASSKAGGSHFGDGTRLSIL.

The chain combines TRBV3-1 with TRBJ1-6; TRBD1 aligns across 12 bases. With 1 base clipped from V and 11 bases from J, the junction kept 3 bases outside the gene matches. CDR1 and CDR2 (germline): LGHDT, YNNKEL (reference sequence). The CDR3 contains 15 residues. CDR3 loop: CASSQVGQGAAPLHF. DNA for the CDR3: TGTGCCAGCAGCCAAGTGGGACAGGGGGCCGCACCCCTCCACTTT.

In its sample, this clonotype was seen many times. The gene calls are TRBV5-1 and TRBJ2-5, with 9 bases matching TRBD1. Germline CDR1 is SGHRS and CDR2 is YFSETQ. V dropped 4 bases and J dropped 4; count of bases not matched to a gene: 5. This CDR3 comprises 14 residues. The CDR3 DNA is TGCGCCAGCAGCGAAACAGGGGGCTCAGAGACCCAGTACTTC. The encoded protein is CASSETGGSETQYF. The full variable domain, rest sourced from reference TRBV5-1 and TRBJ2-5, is KAGVTQTPRYLIKTRGQQVTLSCSPISGHRSVSWYQQTPGQGLQFLFEYFSETQRNKGNFPGRFSGRQFSNSRSEMNVSTLELGDSALYLCASSETGGSETQYFGPGTRLLVL.